This TCR beta chain was captured by sequencing in a study of T cell repertoires in cytomegalovirus infection. Across the whole study: Indications came from public TCR beta signatures; they pointed to CMV infection and to a matching HLA type. Study outcomes and limitations: Clonotypes of TCR beta that were HLA-C-restricted and CMV-specific dominated the ex vivo response.

Regarding this clonotype: Antigen unknown.

TCRdb itself ran the reads through MiXCR, one entry per CDR3 protein. The sample lists 150,000 to 200,000 distinct CDR3 sequences; about a sixth were seen once. This sequence originates from a human donor in good health (CMV status not recorded). Some clones in this sample may be carry-over from other donors' samples. The material sequenced was CD8+ T cells from PBMCs.

In DNA form, the CDR3 reads TGTGCCAGCAGCTCGACAGGGGGCGCCTCAGATACGCAGTATTTT. Protein: CASSSTGGASDTQYF. V usage is TRBV7-3 and J usage is TRBJ2-3; 10 nucleotides align to TRBD1. J lost 4 bases, V lost 4 bases, and 5 bases had no gene match. The CDR3 loop spans 15 amino acids. In germline, CDR1 is SGHTA, CDR2 FQGTGA.